The table lists the clone carrying this TCR beta chain with a few counts. TCRdb fed the RT-PCR reads into MiXCR, producing one record per CDR3 protein. The repertoire includes around 700,000 distinct CDR3 sequences, more than 13% of them detected once, and 3% to 4.5% sits in the top ten. Germline V gene data show CDR1 as SGDLS and CDR2 as YYNGEE. The ends were cut back, 10 bases at V and 2 bases at J, with 19 bases in the middle. CDR3 length: 14 amino acids. Sequencing input: memory CD4+ T cells from blood. The TCR originated in a female donor in good health, serving as a healthy control. The rearrangement joins TRBV9 to TRBJ2-7, with D possibly matching TRBD2 (7 bases). CDR3 in amino acids: CASSRGEGPYEQYF. The CDR3 DNA is TGTGCCTCATCTAGGGGGGAGGGGCCCTACGAGCAGTACTTC.